This TCR beta chain was captured by sequencing in a study of cytomegalovirus exposure and HLA in healthy donors. Overall study: When 350 to 500 donors were genotyped, approximately 81% of them were found to fall in the Caucasian-associated ancestry cluster.

The primer mix had 60 Vbeta and 13 Jbeta primers. Only in-frame clones appear in the TCRdb table, and some are missing; sequencing was by immunoSEQ multiplex PCR. The sample shows 150,000 or so clones, roughly 72% of them seen only once. A single count supports this clone. What it binds is unknown. CDR3 size: 12 residues. Germline-derived CDR1 and CDR2 are GTSNPN and SVGIG (reference sequence). Trimming pared 5 bases from V and 3 bases from J, leaving 5 bases between. Study-wide points: Compared with the roughly 700-donor mean, an Asian-associated ancestry cluster reportedly had fewer N-insertions, according to a later analysis. It was 150 to 200 TCR beta chains that were listed as cytomegalovirus-associated. Several of the most significant clusters were apparently associated with common viral pathogens in a later analysis.

This chain joins TRBV30 and TRBJ2-6; D gene uncertain. This receptor was taken from a woman in her 40s in good health and CMV-seronegative. The sample comprised PBMCs. The CDR3 DNA is TGTGCCTGGGCGAGTGGGGCCAACGTCCTGACTTTC. Protein sequence: CAWASGANVLTF.